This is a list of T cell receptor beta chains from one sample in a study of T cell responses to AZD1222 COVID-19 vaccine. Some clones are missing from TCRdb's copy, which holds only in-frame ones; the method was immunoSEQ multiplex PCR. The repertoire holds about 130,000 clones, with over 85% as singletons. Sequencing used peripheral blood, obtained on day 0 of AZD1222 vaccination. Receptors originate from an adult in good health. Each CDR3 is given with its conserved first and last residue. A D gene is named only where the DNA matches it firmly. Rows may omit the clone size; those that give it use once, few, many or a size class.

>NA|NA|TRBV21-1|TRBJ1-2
CASRGRTYGYTF
TGTGCCAGCAGGGGACGGACCTATGGCTACACCTTC
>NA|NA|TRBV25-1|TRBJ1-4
CASSDLGGAGEKLFF
TGTGCCAGCAGTGATCTAGGGGGGGCTGGGGAAAAACTGTTTTTT
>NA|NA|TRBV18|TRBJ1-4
CASSPQGPSNEKLFF
TGTGCCAGCTCACCCCAGGGGCCTAGCAATGAAAAACTGTTTTTT
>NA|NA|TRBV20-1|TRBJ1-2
CSASRAGAFGYTF
TGCAGTGCTAGTAGGGCAGGGGCGTTTGGCTACACCTTC
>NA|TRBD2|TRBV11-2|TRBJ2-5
CASSLDGVAGALETQYF
TGTGCCAGCAGCTTAGACGGAGTAGCGGGGGCACTGGAGACCCAGTACTTC
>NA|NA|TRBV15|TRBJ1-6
CATSRGLYGSPLHF
TGTGCCACCAGCAGAGGACTGTATGGTTCACCCCTCCACTTT
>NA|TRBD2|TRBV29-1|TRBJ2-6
CSVSGTLGANVLTF
TGCAGCGTTAGCGGGACTCTCGGGGCCAACGTCCTGACTTTC
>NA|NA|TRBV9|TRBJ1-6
CASSVDTNNSPLHF
TGTGCCAGCAGCGTTGACACAAATAATTCACCCCTCCACTTT
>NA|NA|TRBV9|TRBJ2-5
CASSVGGEGQQETQYF
TGTGCCAGCAGCGTAGGGGGAGAGGGCCAACAAGAGACCCAGTACTTC
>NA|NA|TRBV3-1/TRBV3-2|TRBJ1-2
CASSQRIAGAPYYGYTF
TGTGCCAGCAGCCAAAGGATTGCGGGGGCACCTTACTATGGCTACACCTTC
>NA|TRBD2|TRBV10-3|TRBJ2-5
CAIRESGGETQYF
TGTGCCATCAGAGAAAGCGGGGGAGAGACCCAGTACTTC
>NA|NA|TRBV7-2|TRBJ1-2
CASSLGTPGQSYGYTF
TGTGCCAGCAGCTTAGGTACCCCAGGACAGTCCTATGGCTACACCTTC
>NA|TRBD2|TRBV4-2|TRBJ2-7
CASSQAGREAEQYF
TGTGCCAGCAGCCAAGCAGGGAGGGAAGCCGAGCAGTACTTC
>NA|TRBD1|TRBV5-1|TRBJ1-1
CASSLDGQGHTEAFF
TGCGCCAGCAGCTTGGATGGACAGGGCCACACTGAAGCTTTCTTT
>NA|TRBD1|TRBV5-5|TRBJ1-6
CASSTYRDRVNSPLHF
TGTGCCAGCAGCACGTACCGGGACAGAGTTAATTCACCCCTCCACTTT
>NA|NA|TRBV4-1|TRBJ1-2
CASSQDQGGAYGYTF
TGCGCCAGCAGCCAAGATCAAGGAGGAGCCTATGGCTACACCTTC
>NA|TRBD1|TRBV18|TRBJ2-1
CASLLTGKVNEQFF
TGTGCCAGCCTATTGACAGGGAAAGTTAATGAGCAGTTCTTC
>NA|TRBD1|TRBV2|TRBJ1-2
CASSVDGQGAYGYTF
TGTGCCAGCAGTGTGGACGGTCAGGGGGCTTATGGCTACACCTTC
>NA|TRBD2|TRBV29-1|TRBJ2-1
CSVWTSGYSYNEQFF
TGCAGCGTCTGGACTAGCGGGTACTCCTACAATGAGCAGTTCTTC
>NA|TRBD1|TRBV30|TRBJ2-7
CAWSYARDRAYEQYF
TGTGCCTGGAGCTACGCCCGGGACAGGGCCTACGAGCAGTACTTC
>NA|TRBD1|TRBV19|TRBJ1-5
CASSIRGPRDQPQHF
TGTGCCAGTAGTATAAGGGGGCCTCGTGATCAGCCCCAGCATTTT
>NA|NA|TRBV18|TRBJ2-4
CASSPRQRAKNIQYF
TGTGCCAGCTCACCACGGCAGAGGGCCAAAAACATTCAGTACTTC
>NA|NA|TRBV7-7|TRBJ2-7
CASSSGARAYEQYF
TGTGCCAGCAGCTCGGGGGCCAGAGCCTACGAGCAGTACTTC
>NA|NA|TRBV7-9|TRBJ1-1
CASSHWEANTEAFF
TGTGCCAGCAGCCACTGGGAGGCCAACACTGAAGCTTTCTTT
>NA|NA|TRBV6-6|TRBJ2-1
CASSYGRGEWFF
TGTGCCAGCAGTTACGGGAGAGGGGAATGGTTCTTC
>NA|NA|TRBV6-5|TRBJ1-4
CASSRTVGEKLFF
TGTGCCAGCAGCCGGACAGTGGGTGAAAAACTGTTTTTT
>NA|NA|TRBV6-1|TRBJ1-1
CASSEATTRVGDTEAFF
TGTGCCAGCAGTGAAGCTACAACCCGGGTGGGGGACACTGAAGCTTTCTTT
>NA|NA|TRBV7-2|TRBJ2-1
CASRLQGQSEQFF
TGTGCCAGCAGATTACAGGGCCAGAGTGAGCAGTTCTTC
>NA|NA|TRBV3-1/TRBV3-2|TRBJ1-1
CASSHSGALNTEAFF
TGTGCCAGCAGCCACTCTGGGGCTTTGAACACTGAAGCTTTCTTT
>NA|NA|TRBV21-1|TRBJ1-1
CASSSHDRGRGNTEAFF
TGTGCCAGCAGCTCCCATGACAGGGGGCGCGGAAACACTGAAGCTTTCTTT
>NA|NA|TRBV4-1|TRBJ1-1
CASSQETFGNTEAFF
TGCGCCAGCAGCCAAGAAACGTTTGGGAACACTGAAGCTTTCTTT
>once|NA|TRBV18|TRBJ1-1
CASSPALNTEAFF
TGTGCCAGCTCTCCCGCCTTGAACACTGAAGCTTTCTTT
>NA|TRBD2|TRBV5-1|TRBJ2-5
CASSLNGGGNQETQYF
TGCGCCAGCAGCTTGAACGGCGGGGGGAACCAAGAGACCCAGTACTTC
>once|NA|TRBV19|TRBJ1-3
CASSGIPGNTIYF
TGTGCCAGTAGCGGGATACCCGGAAACACCATATATTTT
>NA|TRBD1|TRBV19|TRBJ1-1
CASRATGGNTEAFF
TGTGCCAGTAGAGCGACAGGGGGCAACACTGAAGCTTTCTTT
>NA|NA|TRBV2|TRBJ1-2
CASSGGQSYGYTF
TGTGCCAGCAGTGGGGGACAAAGCTATGGCTACACCTTC
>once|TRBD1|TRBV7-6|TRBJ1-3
CASSLALRRGRGNTIYF
TGTGCCAGCAGCTTAGCCCTTCGCAGGGGGCGAGGAAACACCATATATTTT
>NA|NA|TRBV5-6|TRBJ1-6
CASSFEHNSPLHF
TGTGCCAGCAGCTTTGAGCATAATTCACCCCTCCACTTT
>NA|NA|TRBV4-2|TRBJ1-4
CASSLRDEKLFF
TGTGCCAGCAGCCTAAGAGATGAAAAACTGTTTTTT
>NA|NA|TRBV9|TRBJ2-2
CASSPSFTGELFF
TGTGCCAGCAGCCCTAGTTTCACCGGGGAGCTGTTTTTT
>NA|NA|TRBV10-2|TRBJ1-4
CASRYSGTNEKLFF
TGCGCCAGCAGGTACTCGGGAACTAATGAAAAACTGTTTTTT
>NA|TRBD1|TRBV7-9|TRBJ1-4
CASSLGSVVRDRVNEKLFF
TGTGCCAGCAGCTTAGGTTCGGTTGTACGGGACAGGGTTAATGAAAAACTGTTTTTT
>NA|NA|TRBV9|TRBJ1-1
CASSPPWTNTEAFF
TGTGCCAGCAGCCCCCCTTGGACGAACACTGAAGCTTTCTTT
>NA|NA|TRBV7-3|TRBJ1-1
CASSQTGNTEAFF
TGTGCCAGCAGCCAGACAGGGAACACTGAAGCTTTCTTT
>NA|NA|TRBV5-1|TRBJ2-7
CASSLTVRSYEQYF
TGCGCCAGCAGCTTGACAGTTCGCTCCTACGAGCAGTACTTC
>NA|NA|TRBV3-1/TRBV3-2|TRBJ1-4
CASSQEGMREKLFF
TGTGCCAGCAGCCAAGAGGGGATGAGGGAAAAACTGTTTTTT
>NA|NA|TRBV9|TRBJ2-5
CASSVAGPGETQYF
TGTGCCAGCAGCGTAGCGGGACCCGGGGAGACCCAGTACTTC
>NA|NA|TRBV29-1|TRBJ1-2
CSVLPGGSEPYGYTF
TGCAGCGTTCTCCCCGGGGGGTCCGAACCATATGGCTACACCTTC
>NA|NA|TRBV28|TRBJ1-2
CASKVRDLRGYTF
TGTGCCAGCAAAGTCCGGGACCTTAGAGGCTACACCTTC
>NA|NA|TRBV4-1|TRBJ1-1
CASSLTRETEAFF
TGCGCCAGCAGCCTGACAAGGGAAACTGAAGCTTTCTTT
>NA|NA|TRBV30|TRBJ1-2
CAWSAGSGAYYGYTF
TGTGCCTGGAGTGCCGGGTCCGGGGCCTACTATGGCTACACCTTC
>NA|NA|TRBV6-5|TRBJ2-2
CASKQGNTGELFF
TGTGCCAGCAAACAGGGAAACACCGGGGAGCTGTTTTTT
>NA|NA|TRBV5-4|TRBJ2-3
CASSFSTGATDTQYF
TGTGCCAGCAGCTTTTCAACGGGGGCCACAGATACGCAGTATTTT
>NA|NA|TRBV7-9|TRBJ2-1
CASSPKGGGSYNEQFF
TGTGCCAGCAGCCCTAAGGGGGGGGGCTCCTACAATGAGCAGTTCTTC
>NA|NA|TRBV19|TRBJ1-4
CASSISGGRSKLFF
TGTGCCAGTAGTATATCGGGGGGGAGATCAAAACTGTTTTTT
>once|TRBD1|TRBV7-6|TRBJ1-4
CASSSGQAATNEKLFF
TGTGCCAGCAGCTCTGGACAGGCCGCAACTAATGAAAAACTGTTTTTT
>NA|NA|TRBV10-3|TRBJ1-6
CAITGDLNSPLHF
TGTGCCATCACGGGAGATCTCAATTCACCCCTCCACTTT
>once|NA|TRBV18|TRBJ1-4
CASSRGDTNEKLFF
TGTGCCAGCTCACGTGGGGATACTAATGAAAAACTGTTTTTT
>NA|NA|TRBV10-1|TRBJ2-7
CASSESWAGKYEQYF
TGCGCCAGCAGTGAGTCGTGGGCAGGGAAATACGAGCAGTACTTC